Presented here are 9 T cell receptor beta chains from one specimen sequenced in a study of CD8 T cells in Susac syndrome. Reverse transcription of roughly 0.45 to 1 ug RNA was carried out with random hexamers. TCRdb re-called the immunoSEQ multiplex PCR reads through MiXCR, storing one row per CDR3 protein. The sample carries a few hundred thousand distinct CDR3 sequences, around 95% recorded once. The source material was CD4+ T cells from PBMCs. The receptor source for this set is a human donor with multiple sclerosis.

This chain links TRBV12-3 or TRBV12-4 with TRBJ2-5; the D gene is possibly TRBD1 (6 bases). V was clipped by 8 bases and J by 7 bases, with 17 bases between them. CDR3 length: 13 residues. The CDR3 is CASGTGSGVTQYF. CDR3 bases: TGTGCCAGCGGAACCGGGTCAGGGGTGACCCAGTACTTC.

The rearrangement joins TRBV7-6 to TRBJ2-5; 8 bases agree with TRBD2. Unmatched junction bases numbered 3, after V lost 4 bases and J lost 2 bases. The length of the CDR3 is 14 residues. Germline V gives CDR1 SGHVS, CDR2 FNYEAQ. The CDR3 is CASSSGLVQETQYF. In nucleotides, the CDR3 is TGTGCCAGCAGCTCGGGACTAGTACAAGAGACCCAGTACTTC.

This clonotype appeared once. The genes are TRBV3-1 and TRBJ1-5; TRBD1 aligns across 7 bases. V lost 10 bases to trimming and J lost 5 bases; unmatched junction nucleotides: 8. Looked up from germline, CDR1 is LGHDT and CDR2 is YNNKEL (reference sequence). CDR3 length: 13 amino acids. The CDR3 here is CATGRGLDQPQHF. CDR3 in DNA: TGTGCCACCGGGAGGGGGCTGGATCAGCCCCAGCATTTT.

DNA of the CDR3: TGCAGCGTTCTAGCGATGGCGAACACCGGGGAGCTGTTTTTT. Translating gives CSVLAMANTGELFF. V gene TRBV29-1 combines with J gene TRBJ2-2, with D perhaps matching TRBD2 (6 bases). V gave up 5 bases and J gave up 0 bases, with 10 bases separating them. Germline loops: CDR1 SQVTM, CDR2 ANQGSEA. This CDR3 has 14 residues.

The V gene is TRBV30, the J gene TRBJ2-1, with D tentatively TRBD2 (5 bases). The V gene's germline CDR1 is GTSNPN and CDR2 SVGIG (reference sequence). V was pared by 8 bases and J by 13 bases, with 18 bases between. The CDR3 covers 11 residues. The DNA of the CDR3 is TGTGCCGCAATACTAGGAACCAACCAGTTCTTC. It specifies CAAILGTNQFF.

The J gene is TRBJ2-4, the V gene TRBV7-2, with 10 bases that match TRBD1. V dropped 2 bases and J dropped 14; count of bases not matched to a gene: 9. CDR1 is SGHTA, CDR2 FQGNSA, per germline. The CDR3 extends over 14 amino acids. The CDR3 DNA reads TGTGCCAGCAGCTTACGCGACAGGGGGCCTTTTGAGTACTTC. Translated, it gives CASSLRDRGPFEYF. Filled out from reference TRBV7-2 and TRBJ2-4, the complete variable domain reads GAGVSQSPSNKVTEKGKDVELRCDPISGHTALYWYRQSLGQGLEFLIYFQGNSAPDKSGLPSDRFSAERTGGSVSTLTIQRTQQEDSAVYLCASSLRDRGPFEYFGAGTRLSVL.

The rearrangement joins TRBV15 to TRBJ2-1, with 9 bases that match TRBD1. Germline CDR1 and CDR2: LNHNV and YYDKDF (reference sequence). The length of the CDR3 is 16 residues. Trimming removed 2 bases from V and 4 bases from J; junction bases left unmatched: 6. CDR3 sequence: CATSRQKQGAYNEQFF. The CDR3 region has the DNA TGTGCCACCAGCAGACAAAAACAGGGGGCTTACAATGAGCAGTTCTTC.

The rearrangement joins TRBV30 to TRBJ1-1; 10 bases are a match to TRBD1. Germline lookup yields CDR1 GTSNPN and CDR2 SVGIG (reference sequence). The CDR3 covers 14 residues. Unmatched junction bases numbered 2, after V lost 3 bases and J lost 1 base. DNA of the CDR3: TGTGCCTGGAGCGGGGACAGGGGGAACACTGAAGCTTTCTTT. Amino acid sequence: CAWSGDRGNTEAFF.

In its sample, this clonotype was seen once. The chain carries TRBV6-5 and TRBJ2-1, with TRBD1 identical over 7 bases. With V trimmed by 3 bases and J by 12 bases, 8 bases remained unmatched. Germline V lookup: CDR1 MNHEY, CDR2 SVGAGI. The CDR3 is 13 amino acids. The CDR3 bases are TGTGCCAGCAGTTATAGGGGGCAGGGAGCGCAGTTCTTC. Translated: CASSYRGQGAQFF.